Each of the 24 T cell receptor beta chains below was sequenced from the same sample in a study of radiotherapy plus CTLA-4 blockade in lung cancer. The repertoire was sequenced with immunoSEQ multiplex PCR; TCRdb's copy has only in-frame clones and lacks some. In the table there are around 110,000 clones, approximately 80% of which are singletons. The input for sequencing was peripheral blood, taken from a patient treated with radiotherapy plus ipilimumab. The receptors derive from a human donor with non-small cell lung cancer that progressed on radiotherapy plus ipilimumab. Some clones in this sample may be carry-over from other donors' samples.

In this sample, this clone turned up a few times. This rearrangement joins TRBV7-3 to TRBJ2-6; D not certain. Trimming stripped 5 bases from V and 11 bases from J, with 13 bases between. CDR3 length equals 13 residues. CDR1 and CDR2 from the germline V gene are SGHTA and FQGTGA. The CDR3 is CASSMEPTDVLTF. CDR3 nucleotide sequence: TGTGCCAGCAGCATGGAACCGACCGACGTCCTGACTTTC.

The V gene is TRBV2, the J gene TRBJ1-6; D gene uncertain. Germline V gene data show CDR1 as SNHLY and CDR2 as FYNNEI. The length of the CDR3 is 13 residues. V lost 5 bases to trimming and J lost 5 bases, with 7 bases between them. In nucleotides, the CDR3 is TGTGCCAGCAGTACGTCTAATAATTCACCCCTCCACTTT. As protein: CASSTSNNSPLHF.

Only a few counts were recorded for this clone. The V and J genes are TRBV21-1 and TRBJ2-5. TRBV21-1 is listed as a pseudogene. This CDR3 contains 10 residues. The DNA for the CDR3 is TGTGCCAGCAGCAAAGAGACCCAGTACTTC. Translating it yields CASSKETQYF.

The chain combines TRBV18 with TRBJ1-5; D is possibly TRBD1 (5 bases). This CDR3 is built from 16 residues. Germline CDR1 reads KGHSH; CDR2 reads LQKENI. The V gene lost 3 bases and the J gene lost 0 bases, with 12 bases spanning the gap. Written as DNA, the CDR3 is TGTGCCAGCTCACCGGACAAGGGTGATAGCAATCAGCCCCAGCATTTT. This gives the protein CASSPDKGDSNQPQHF.

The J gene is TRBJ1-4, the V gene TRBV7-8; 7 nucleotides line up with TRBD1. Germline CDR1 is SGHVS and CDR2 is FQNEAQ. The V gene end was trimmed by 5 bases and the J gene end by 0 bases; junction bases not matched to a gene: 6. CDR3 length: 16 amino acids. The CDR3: CASSAARGSTNEKLFF. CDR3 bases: TGTGCCAGCAGCGCCGCCAGGGGGTCAACTAATGAAAAACTGTTTTTT.

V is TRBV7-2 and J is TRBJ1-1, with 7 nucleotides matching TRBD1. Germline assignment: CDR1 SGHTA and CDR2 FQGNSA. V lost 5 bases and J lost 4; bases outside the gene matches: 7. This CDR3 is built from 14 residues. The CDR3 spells CASSPNTGVTEAFF. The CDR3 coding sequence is TGTGCCAGCAGCCCCAACACAGGGGTCACTGAAGCTTTCTTT.

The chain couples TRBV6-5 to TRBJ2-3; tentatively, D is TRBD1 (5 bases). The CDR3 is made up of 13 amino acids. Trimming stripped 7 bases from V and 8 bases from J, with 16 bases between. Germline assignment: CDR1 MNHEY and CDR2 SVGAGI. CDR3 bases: TGTGCCAGCACCTGGGGCGTTTTGGGTACGCAGTATTTT. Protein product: CASTWGVLGTQYF.

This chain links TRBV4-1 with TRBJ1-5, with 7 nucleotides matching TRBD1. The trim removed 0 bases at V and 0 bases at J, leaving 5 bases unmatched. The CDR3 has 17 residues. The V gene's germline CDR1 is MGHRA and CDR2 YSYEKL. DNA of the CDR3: TGCGCCAGCAGCCAAGAGCGAGGGACAGTTAGCAATCAGCCCCAGCATTTT. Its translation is CASSQERGTVSNQPQHF.

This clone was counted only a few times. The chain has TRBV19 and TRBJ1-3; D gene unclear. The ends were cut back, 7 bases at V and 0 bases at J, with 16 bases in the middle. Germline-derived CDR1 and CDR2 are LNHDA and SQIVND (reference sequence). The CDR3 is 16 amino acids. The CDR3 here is CASTLRPTASGNTIYF. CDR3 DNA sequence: TGTGCCAGTACCCTTCGCCCAACAGCCTCTGGAAACACCATATATTTT.

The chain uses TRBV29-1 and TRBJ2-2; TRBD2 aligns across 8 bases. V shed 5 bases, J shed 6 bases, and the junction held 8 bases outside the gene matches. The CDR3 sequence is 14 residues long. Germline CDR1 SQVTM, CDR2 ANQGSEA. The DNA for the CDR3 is TGCAGCGTTAGCGGGGGCCTCAGACCCGGGGAGCTGTTTTTT. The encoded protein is CSVSGGLRPGELFF.

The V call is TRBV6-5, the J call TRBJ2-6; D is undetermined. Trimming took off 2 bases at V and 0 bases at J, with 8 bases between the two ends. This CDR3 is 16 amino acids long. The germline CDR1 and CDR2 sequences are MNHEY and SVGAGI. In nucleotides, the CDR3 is TGTGCCAGCAGTTACACAGTACCCTCTGGGGCCAACGTCCTGACTTTC. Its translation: CASSYTVPSGANVLTF.

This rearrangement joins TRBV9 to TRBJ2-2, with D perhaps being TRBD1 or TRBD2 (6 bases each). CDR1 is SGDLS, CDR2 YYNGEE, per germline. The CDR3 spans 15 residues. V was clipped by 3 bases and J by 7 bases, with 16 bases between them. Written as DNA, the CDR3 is TGTGCCAGCAGCGAGGGGGGCGCGTGGGACGGGGAGCTGTTTTTT. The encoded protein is CASSEGGAWDGELFF. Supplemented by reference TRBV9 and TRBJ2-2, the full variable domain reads DSGVTQTPKHLITATGQRVTLRCSPRSGDLSVYWYQQSLDQGLQFLIQYYNGEERAKGNILERFSAQQFPDLHSELNLSSLELGDSALYFCASSEGGAWDGELFFGEGSRLTVL.

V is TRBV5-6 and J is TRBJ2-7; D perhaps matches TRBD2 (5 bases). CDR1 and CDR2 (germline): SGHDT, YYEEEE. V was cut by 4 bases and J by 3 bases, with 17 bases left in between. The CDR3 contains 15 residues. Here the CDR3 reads CASSHFSGRNYEQYF. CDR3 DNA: TGTGCCAGCAGCCATTTCTCTGGGAGAAACTACGAGCAGTACTTC.

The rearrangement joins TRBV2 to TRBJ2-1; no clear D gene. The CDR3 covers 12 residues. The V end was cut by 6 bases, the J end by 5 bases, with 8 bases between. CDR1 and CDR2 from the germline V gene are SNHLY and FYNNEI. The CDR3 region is CASSPTNNEQFF. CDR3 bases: TGTGCCAGCAGCCCTACTAACAATGAGCAGTTCTTC.

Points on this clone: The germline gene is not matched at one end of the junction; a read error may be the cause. The CDR3 DNA reads TGTGCCAGCAGTGTGGATAGCGATCAGCCCCAGCATTTT. Translated, it gives CASSVDSDQPQHF. The genes are TRBV2 and TRBJ1-5, with D unclear. The CDR3 runs 13 residues. From germline, CDR1 is SNHLY and CDR2 FYNNEI.

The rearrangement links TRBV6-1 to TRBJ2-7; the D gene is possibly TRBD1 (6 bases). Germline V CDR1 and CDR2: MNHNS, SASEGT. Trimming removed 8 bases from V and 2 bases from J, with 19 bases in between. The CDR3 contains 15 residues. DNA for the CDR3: TGTGCCAGCGGCCTTCCGGGACAAATGGCCTACGAGCAGTACTTC. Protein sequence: CASGLPGQMAYEQYF.

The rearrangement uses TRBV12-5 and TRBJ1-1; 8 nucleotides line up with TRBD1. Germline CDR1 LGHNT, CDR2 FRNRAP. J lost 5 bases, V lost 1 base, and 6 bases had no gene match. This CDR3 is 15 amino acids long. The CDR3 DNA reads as TGTGCTAGTGGTTTGGCAGGGGGCGCGGGTACTGAAGCTTTCTTT. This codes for CASGLAGGAGTEAFF.

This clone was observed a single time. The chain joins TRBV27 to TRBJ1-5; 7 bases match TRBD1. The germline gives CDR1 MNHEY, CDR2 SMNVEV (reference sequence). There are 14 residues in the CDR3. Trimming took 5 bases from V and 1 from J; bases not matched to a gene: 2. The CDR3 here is CASSRQGSNQPQHF. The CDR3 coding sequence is TGTGCCAGCAGTCGACAGGGAAGCAATCAGCCCCAGCATTTT.

CDR3 DNA sequence: TGTGCCAGTAAAAAAGACTCCTACAATGAGCAGTTCTTC. Its translation: CASKKDSYNEQFF. J is TRBJ2-1 and V is TRBV19, with D unresolved. There are 13 residues in the CDR3. CDR1 is LNHDA and CDR2 is SQIVND in the germline V gene (reference sequence). Trimming cost V 7 bases and J 0 bases, with 7 bases left between them. The entire variable domain, with the rest obtained from reference TRBV19 and TRBJ2-1, is as follows: DGGITQSPKYLFRKEGQNVTLSCEQNLNHDAMYWYRQDPGQGLRLIYYSQIVNDFQKGDIAEGYSVSREKKESFPLTVTSAQKNPTAFYLCASKKDSYNEQFFGPGTRLTVL.

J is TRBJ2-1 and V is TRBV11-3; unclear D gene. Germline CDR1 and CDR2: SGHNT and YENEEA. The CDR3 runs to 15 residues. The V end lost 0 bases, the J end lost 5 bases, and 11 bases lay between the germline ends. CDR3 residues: CASSLEGWSDNEQFF. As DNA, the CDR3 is TGTGCCAGCAGCTTAGAGGGGTGGTCGGACAATGAGCAGTTCTTC.

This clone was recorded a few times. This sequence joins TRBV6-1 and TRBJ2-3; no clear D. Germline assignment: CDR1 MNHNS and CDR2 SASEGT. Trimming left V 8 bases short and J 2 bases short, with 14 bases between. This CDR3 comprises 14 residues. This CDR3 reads CASRYPGDTDTQYF. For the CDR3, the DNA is TGTGCCAGCCGTTATCCAGGAGACACAGATACGCAGTATTTT.

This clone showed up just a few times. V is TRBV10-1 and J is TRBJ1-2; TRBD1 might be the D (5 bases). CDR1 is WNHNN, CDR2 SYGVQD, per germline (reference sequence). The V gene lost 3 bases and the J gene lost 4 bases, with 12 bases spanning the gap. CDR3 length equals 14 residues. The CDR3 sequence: CASSDGRQPYGYTF. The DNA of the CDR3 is TGCGCCAGCAGTGATGGGCGACAGCCCTATGGCTACACCTTC.

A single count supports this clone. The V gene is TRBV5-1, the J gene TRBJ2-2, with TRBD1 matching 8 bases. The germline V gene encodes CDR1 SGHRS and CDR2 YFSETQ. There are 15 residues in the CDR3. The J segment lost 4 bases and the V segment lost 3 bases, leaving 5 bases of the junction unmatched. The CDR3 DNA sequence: TGCGCCAGCAGCTCTAGGACAGGGATCACCGGGGAGCTGTTTTTT. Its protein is CASSSRTGITGELFF.

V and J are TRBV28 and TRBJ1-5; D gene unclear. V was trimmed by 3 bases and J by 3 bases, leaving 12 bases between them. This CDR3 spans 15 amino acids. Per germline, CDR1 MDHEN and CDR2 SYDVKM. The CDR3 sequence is CASSFRQRVNQPQHF. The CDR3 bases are TGTGCCAGCAGTTTTCGGCAGAGAGTCAATCAGCCCCAGCATTTT.